This T cell receptor (beta chain) appears in the sequencing data of a study of T cell repertoires in cytomegalovirus infection. Across the whole study: It was the public TCR beta signatures that indicated both CMV infection and matching HLA type. Points from the study as a whole: Cumulative frequency of public TCR beta families picked out carriers of CMV plus the relevant HLA. Within the response measured ex vivo, HLA-C-restricted CMV-specific TCR beta clonotypes were dominant.

TCRdb itself ran the reads through MiXCR, one entry per CDR3 protein. This sample has about 320,000 distinct CDR3 sequences, with over 7.5% found just once. A note on this clonotype: The antigen is not known.

The germline V gene encodes CDR1 SGHTA and CDR2 FQGNSA. The CDR3 has 18 residues. The V and J ends lost 4 bases and 7 bases, in that order; junction bases with no gene match: 17. The chain combines TRBV7-2 with TRBJ2-1; 9 positions agree with TRBD2. The sequence derives from a human donor in good health (CMV status not recorded). Some clones in this sample may be carry-over from other donors' samples. The sample taken for sequencing was PBMCs. CDR3 sequence: CASSSPKGAGGRWNEQFF. CDR3 DNA: TGTGCCAGCAGCTCCCCAAAAGGGGCGGGGGGGCGATGGAATGAGCAGTTCTTC.